These T cell receptor beta chains were read from a single sample in a study of CD8+ T cells in alopecia areata. Assay: immunoSEQ multiplex PCR; the TCRdb copy retains only in-frame clones and omits some. The data contain about 160,000 clones, about 71% of them singletons. The sequencing used CD4+ T cells sorted from blood, collected at week 4, from a patient treated with tofacitinib. These TCRs come from a human donor with alopecia areata. Each CDR3 is given with its conserved first and last residue. The D gene is left open where the match is weak. The listing skips clone size in some rows; elsewhere it reads once, few, many or a size class.

j_call clone_size d_call v_call cdr3_aa cdr3_nt
TRBJ2-5 . . TRBV7-2 CASSRGYQETQYF TGTGCCAGCAGCCGTGGGTACCAAGAGACCCAGTACTTC
TRBJ2-3 . . TRBV25-1 CASSEFRGGTDTQYF TGTGCCAGCAGTGAATTCAGGGGTGGCACAGATACGCAGTATTTT
TRBJ1-2 . . TRBV5-4 CASSLAGPGGYTF TGTGCCAGCAGCTTAGCCGGGCCCGGGGGCTACACCTTC
TRBJ2-7 few . TRBV28 CASSLSSAYEQYF TGTGCCAGCAGTTTATCATCCGCCTACGAGCAGTACTTC
TRBJ1-1 few . TRBV9 CASSVDGSLAFF TGTGCCAGCAGCGTAGATGGATCGTTAGCTTTCTTT
TRBJ2-7 . TRBD1 TRBV6-5 CASRGWTGLDEQYF TGTGCCAGCAGGGGTTGGACAGGGCTCGACGAGCAGTACTTC
TRBJ1-4 . . TRBV30 CAWSVRANEKLFF TGTGCCTGGAGTGTTAGAGCGAACGAAAAACTGTTTTTT
TRBJ2-5 . . TRBV15 CATSRGTHQETQYF TGTGCCACCAGCAGAGGGACGCACCAAGAGACCCAGTACTTC
TRBJ2-5 few . TRBV12-5 CASGLVETQYF TGTGCTAGTGGTTTGGTAGAGACCCAGTACTTC
TRBJ2-2 . TRBD1 TRBV25-1 CASRGQGAPWTGELFF TGTGCCAGCAGGGGACAGGGGGCTCCCTGGACCGGGGAGCTGTTTTTT
TRBJ1-1 once TRBD1 TRBV4-1 CASSHGQGVTEAFF TGCGCCAGCAGCCATGGACAGGGTGTGACTGAAGCTTTCTTT
TRBJ1-3 few . TRBV4-2 CASSQTTSSGNTIYF TGTGCCAGCAGCCAAACCACCAGCTCTGGAAACACCATATATTTT
TRBJ1-6 . . TRBV27 CASSAKSSYNSPLHF TGTGCCAGCAGTGCCAAGAGCTCCTATAATTCACCCCTCCACTTT
TRBJ1-2 . . TRBV5-1 CASSLASDGAYGYTF TGCGCCAGCAGCTTGGCCTCTGACGGGGCCTATGGCTACACCTTC
TRBJ2-5 . . TRBV4-1 CASSQDRGETQYF TGCGCCAGCAGCCAAGATCGTGGAGAGACCCAGTACTTC
TRBJ1-3 . TRBD1 TRBV4-2 CASSNQGDGNTIYF TGTGCCAGCAGCAACCAGGGGGACGGAAACACCATATATTTT
TRBJ2-3 few . TRBV5-1 CASASTDTQYF TGCGCCAGCGCTTCAACAGATACGCAGTATTTT
TRBJ2-1 few . TRBV5-6 CASSLTDSNEQFF TGTGCCAGCAGCTTGACCGACAGCAATGAGCAGTTCTTC
TRBJ2-7 . . TRBV27 CASSSNRDPYEQYF TGTGCCAGCAGTTCTAACAGGGACCCCTACGAGCAGTACTTC
TRBJ2-1 few . TRBV30 CAFGPLPDEQFF TGTGCCTTTGGACCTTTACCGGATGAGCAGTTCTTC
TRBJ1-1 . . TRBV29-1 CSVWDPGEAFF TGCAGCGTTTGGGACCCGGGGGAAGCTTTCTTT
TRBJ2-3 . TRBD1 TRBV9 CASSVVGQGARDTQYF TGTGCCAGCAGCGTAGTAGGACAGGGGGCACGAGATACGCAGTATTTT
TRBJ1-2 . TRBD1 TRBV29-1 CSVGQGADGYTF TGCAGCGTTGGACAGGGGGCAGATGGCTACACCTTC
TRBJ2-1 few TRBD1 TRBV29-1 CSVVIPGQGRNEQFF TGCAGCGTTGTGATCCCCGGACAGGGCAGGAATGAGCAGTTCTTC
TRBJ2-5 few TRBD1 TRBV29-1 CSASDRAGRETQYF TGCAGCGCCTCGGACAGGGCAGGACGAGAGACCCAGTACTTC
TRBJ1-4 . . TRBV7-2 CASSLSPGFVEKLFF TGTGCCAGCAGCTTATCTCCAGGGTTCGTTGAAAAACTGTTTTTT
TRBJ1-5 . . TRBV6-5 CASSPSGNQPQHF TGTGCCAGCAGCCCCTCAGGGAATCAGCCCCAGCATTTT
TRBJ1-5 . . TRBV29-1 CSPIPKWGNQPQHF TGCAGCCCAATCCCTAAGTGGGGCAATCAGCCCCAGCATTTT
TRBJ2-3 . . TRBV29-1 CSVVSDTQYF TGCAGCGTTGTGTCAGATACGCAGTATTTT
TRBJ2-5 . . TRBV10-3 CAISDPTGLYQETQYF TGTGCCATCAGTGACCCGACCGGATTGTACCAAGAGACCCAGTACTTC
TRBJ2-1 . . TRBV5-1 CASEDYNEQFF TGCGCCAGCGAGGACTACAATGAGCAGTTCTTC
TRBJ2-1 . TRBD2 TRBV4-3 CASSQDRLANEQFF TGCGCCAGCAGCCAAGATAGACTAGCCAATGAGCAGTTCTTC
TRBJ2-5 few . TRBV20-1 CSASQKETQYF TGCAGTGCTAGTCAGAAAGAGACCCAGTACTTC
TRBJ2-4 . . TRBV6-5 CASSYGGAAKNIQYF TGTGCCAGCAGTTACGGGGGGGCGGCCAAAAACATTCAGTACTTC
TRBJ2-3 . TRBD2 TRBV6-1 CASSVTSGGSSTDTQYF TGTGCCAGCAGTGTGACTAGCGGGGGGTCTAGCACAGATACGCAGTATTTT
TRBJ2-7 . TRBD2 TRBV9 CASSPLTSGGAYEQYF TGTGCCAGCAGCCCCCTGACTAGCGGGGGGGCGTACGAGCAGTACTTC
TRBJ2-1 . . TRBV7-2 CASRQGSNEQFF TGTGCCAGCAGGCAAGGCTCTAATGAGCAGTTCTTC
TRBJ1-2 few . TRBV6-5 CASSYGQLYGYTF TGTGCCAGCAGTTACGGACAGCTCTATGGCTACACCTTC
TRBJ2-1 . TRBD2 TRBV5-1 CASSLGGLAGHEQFF TGCGCCAGCAGCCTCGGAGGGCTAGCGGGGCATGAGCAGTTCTTC
TRBJ2-7 . . TRBV11-2 CASSQAGPGPYEQYF TGTGCCAGCAGCCAAGCAGGGCCAGGGCCCTACGAGCAGTACTTC
TRBJ2-7 few TRBD2 TRBV30 CAWSPRGGKDEQYF TGTGCCTGGAGTCCCCGGGGAGGGAAAGACGAGCAGTACTTC
TRBJ1-1 . . TRBV25-1 CASSEGLWRGAAFF TGTGCCAGCAGTGAGGGGCTCTGGCGCGGGGCAGCTTTCTTT
TRBJ1-1 . . TRBV30 CAWRQVGAQRGAFF TGTGCCTGGAGACAAGTAGGGGCTCAACGCGGGGCTTTCTTT
TRBJ1-1 once . TRBV6-6 CASSYGTEAFF TGTGCCAGCAGTTACGGCACTGAAGCTTTCTTT
TRBJ1-2 few . TRBV5-1 CASSLQKANYGYTF TGCGCCAGCAGCTTACAGAAAGCTAACTATGGCTACACCTTC
TRBJ2-2 once TRBD1 TRBV25-1 CASSEGPGTANTGELFF TGTGCCAGCAGTGAAGGACCCGGGACAGCAAACACCGGGGAGCTGTTTTTT
TRBJ1-1 few TRBD1 TRBV29-1 CSVRTGGRDAFF TGCAGCGTGCGGACAGGGGGCAGGGACGCTTTCTTT
TRBJ2-7 . . TRBV30 CACAMGYEQYF TGTGCCTGTGCAATGGGTTACGAGCAGTACTTC
TRBJ2-2 . TRBD1 TRBV30 CAWRTTGGHGELFF TGTGCCTGGAGAACTACAGGGGGCCACGGGGAGCTGTTTTTT
TRBJ2-3 . . TRBV4-1 CASSQVSAGANTDTQYF TGCGCCAGCAGCCAAGTATCGGCAGGGGCTAACACAGATACGCAGTATTTT
TRBJ1-1 . TRBD1 TRBV29-1 CSATGVSNTEAFF TGCAGCGCGACAGGGGTCTCGAACACTGAAGCTTTCTTT
TRBJ2-7 . . TRBV7-9 CASSFDGYEQYF TGTGCCAGCAGCTTCGACGGCTACGAGCAGTACTTC